These 8 T cell receptor beta chains came from one sample sequenced in a study of T cell changes during pregnancy in multiple sclerosis (dated by TCRdb to the late 2010s). Library preparation was by the immunoSEQ multiplex PCR assay. TCRdb obtained this table from immuneACCESS and retained in-frame rearrangements with V and J assigned. These tables miss some clones; where compared with another copy, unresolved V genes account for less than half of the shortfall, and the remainder is unexplained. For this sample there are 60,000 to 90,000 clones; more than 85% appear just once. The top ten clones comprise roughly 2.6% of the sample. The input for sequencing was peripheral blood, taken after pregnancy. These receptors all stem from a female donor in good health, enrolled as a control in a pregnancy study.

The chain couples TRBV6-1 to TRBJ2-4; 10 nucleotides match TRBD1. This CDR3 spans 15 amino acids. Looked up from germline, CDR1 is MNHNS and CDR2 is SASEGT. V was clipped by 4 bases and J by 7 bases; unmatched bases: 7. The CDR3 protein is CASSVSGQGRNIQYF. For the CDR3, the DNA is TGTGCCAGCAGTGTATCGGGACAGGGGCGGAACATTCAGTACTTC.

This clone has more than one count but fewer than ten. V is TRBV15 and J is TRBJ1-3; weak D call: TRBD1 (5 bases). Between the trimmed V and J ends, which lost 6 bases and 0 bases, there was a span of 9 bases. Germline assignment: CDR1 LNHNV and CDR2 YYDKDF (reference sequence). The length of the CDR3 is 14 residues. DNA of the CDR3: TGTGCCACCAGGGGGACTCCCTCTGGAAACACCATATATTTT. Translating gives CATRGTPSGNTIYF.

The chain couples TRBV18 to TRBJ2-3, with 8 bases fitting TRBD2. V gave up 8 bases and J gave up 0 bases; unmatched junction bases: 7. Germline CDR1 KGHSH, CDR2 LQKENI. CDR3 length equals 15 residues. The CDR3 reads CASGMVAGSTDTQYF. The CDR3 coding sequence is TGTGCCAGCGGGATGGTAGCGGGAAGCACAGATACGCAGTATTTT.

J is TRBJ2-1 and V is TRBV11-1; D not resolved. CDR3 length equals 13 residues. Trimming cost V 3 bases and J 0 bases, with 3 bases left between them. From germline, CDR1 is SGHAT and CDR2 FQDESV (reference sequence). CDR3 DNA: TGTGCCAGCAGCTTCAGCTCCTACAATGAGCAGTTCTTC. Residues: CASSFSSYNEQFF.

This chain links TRBV9 with TRBJ2-7, with D tentatively TRBD2 (6 bases). The CDR3 contains 13 residues. CDR1 is SGDLS, CDR2 YYNGEE, per germline. V lost 0 bases and J lost 5, with 9 bases in between. The CDR3 coding sequence is TGTGCCAGCAGCGTAGGGCGGGACCACGAGCAGTACTTC. Residues: CASSVGRDHEQYF.

A few counts support this clone. J is TRBJ2-6 and V is TRBV30; the D is unclear. The germline V and J ends were trimmed by 2 bases and 0 bases, with 11 bases remaining between them. The CDR3 covers 16 residues. Germline V gene sequence: CDR1 GTSNPN, CDR2 SVGIG (reference sequence). CDR3 coding DNA: TGTGCCTGGAGTAAGACAAGTATCTCTGGGGCCAACGTCCTGACTTTC. This encodes CAWSKTSISGANVLTF. Combining the CDR3 with reference TRBV30 and TRBJ2-6 gives the whole variable domain SQTIHQWPATLVQPVGSPLSLECTVEGTSNPNLYWYRQAAGRGLQLLFYSVGIGQISSEVPQNLSASRPQDRQFILSSKKLLLSDSGFYLCAWSKTSISGANVLTFGAGSRLTVL.

This clone was seen more than once but under ten times. Here the CDR3 reads CASSQSRQNTEAFF. CDR3 DNA: TGTGCCAGCAGCCAATCCAGACAGAACACTGAAGCTTTCTTT. The chain employs TRBV16 and TRBJ1-1; no reliable D call. The germline gives CDR1 KGHSY, CDR2 FQNENV. Trimming shortened V by 0 bases and J by 1 base, and 6 bases separated the two germline ends. This CDR3 is 14 amino acids long.

The chain couples TRBV6-4 to TRBJ1-6; no reliable D call. With 6 bases removed from V and 10 bases from J, the gap between germline ends came to 13 bases. The V gene's germline CDR1 is MRHNA and CDR2 SNTAGT. The CDR3 length is 13 residues. The CDR3, as DNA: TGTGCCAGCAGGGAGGAAAAGGGATCACCCCTCCACTTT. Translating gives CASREEKGSPLHF.